This TCR beta chain emerged from a study of tumor and adjacent non-tumor tissue in lung cancer. At the level of the study: Histology: about 13 adenocarcinoma, a couple of squamous cell carcinoma, 1 small cell lung cancer.

This sample's RNA came from whole unsorted tissue. This non-tumor lung sample came from over 3 cm beyond the tumor edge. A modified ARM-PCR protocol with three rounds of nested PCR amplified TCRbeta. TCRdb used MiXCR to reprocess the multiplex PCR reads, holding one entry per CDR3 protein. The repertoire holds about 98,000 distinct CDR3 sequences, with approximately 80% as singletons. The CDR3 covers 14 residues. Per the germline V gene, CDR1 is DFQATT and CDR2 is SNEGSKA (reference sequence). Study outcomes and limitations: Tumor tissue had significantly higher TCR diversity than normal lung.

This clonotype was seen a handful of times. Its antigen is still unknown. Given a much more abundant clone one base away, this may be a read error. The rearrangement links TRBV20-1 to TRBJ2-7; D unclear. The receptor was isolated from a man in his 60s with small cell lung cancer. The specimen sequenced was distant non-tumor lung tissue. CDR3 sequence reads: CSARPQRSSYKQYF. The DNA of the CDR3 is TGCAGTGCCCGCCCCCAGAGGAGCTCCTACAAGCAGTACTTC.